The entry below describes one T cell receptor (beta chain). The same CDR3 arises from other DNA sequences in this sample as well. V was cut by 1 base and J by 1 base, with 4 bases left in between. This CDR3 region has 13 residues. Germline CDR1 reads MNHEY; CDR2 reads SMNVEV (reference sequence). This sample stems from a study of OX40 agonist ivuxolimab in advanced cancers. In the study overall: In three patients, partial responses were observed, one with hepatocellular carcinoma and two with cutaneous melanoma.

Produced via immunoSEQ multiplex PCR; TCRdb's table is partial and in-frame only. The profile shows over 75,000 clones, approximately 94% of them singletons. The chain is built from TRBV27 and TRBJ1-1; D ambiguous. The sample in question was CD4+ or CD8+ T cells sorted from blood, obtained in a trial of the OX40 agonist ivuxolimab. The source is an adult with an advanced solid tumor such as melanoma, head and neck, liver or kidney cancer. The CDR3 spells CASSLFGNTEAFF. In nucleotides, the CDR3 is TGTGCCAGCAGTTTATTTGGGAACACTGAAGCTTTCTTT.